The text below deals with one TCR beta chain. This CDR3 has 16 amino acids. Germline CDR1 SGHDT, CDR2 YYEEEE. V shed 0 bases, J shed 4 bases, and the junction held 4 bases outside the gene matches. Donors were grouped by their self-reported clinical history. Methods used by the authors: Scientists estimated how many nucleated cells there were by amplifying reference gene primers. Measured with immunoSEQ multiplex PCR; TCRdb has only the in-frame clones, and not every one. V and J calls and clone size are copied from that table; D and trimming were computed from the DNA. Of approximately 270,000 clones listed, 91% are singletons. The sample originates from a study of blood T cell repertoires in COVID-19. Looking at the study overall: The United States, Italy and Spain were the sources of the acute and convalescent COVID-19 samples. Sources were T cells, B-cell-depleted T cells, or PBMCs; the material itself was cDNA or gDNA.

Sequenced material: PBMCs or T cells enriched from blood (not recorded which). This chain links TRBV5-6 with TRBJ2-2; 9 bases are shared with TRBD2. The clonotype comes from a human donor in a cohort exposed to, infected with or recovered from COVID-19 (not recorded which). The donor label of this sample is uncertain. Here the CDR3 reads CASSLDAGGFTGELFF. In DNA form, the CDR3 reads TGTGCCAGCAGCTTGGATGCGGGGGGGTTCACCGGGGAGCTGTTTTTT.